The clone carrying this T cell receptor (beta chain) was found a few times. The antigen remains undetermined. The junction departs from the called germline gene at one end, perhaps through a read error. The data originate from a study of human T cells and chemical hapten exposure. On the study more broadly: Upper-back patches of 0.01% DPC were read at 6 days.

Findings and limits, study-wide: Expanded TCRs produced significantly more large CDR3 similarity clusters than controls did. No shift was seen in TCRs above 1 in 1000 frequency with DPC sensitization.

Germline V gene data show CDR1 as SGHTA and CDR2 as FQGNSA. The CDR3 runs 11 residues. Each CDR3 protein is one row after TCRdb ran MiXCR on the RACE reads. The repertoire includes 120,000 or so distinct CDR3 sequences, approximately 13% of them detected once, and approximately 2.6% sits in the top ten. The sample's time point: pre-sensitization, week 0. Treatment described: therapeutic diphenylcyclopropenone sensitization with weekly scalp DPC. This specimen was whole blood, taken in connection with sensitization to the hapten diphenylcyclopropenone (DPC). The rearrangement uses TRBV7-2 and TRBJ2-7, with D possibly TRBD2 on 6 matching bases. The TCR sequence derives from a woman younger than 35 with alopecia areata. Some clones in this sample may be carry-over from other donors' samples. The CDR3 here is CASSLLGRRVF. The CDR3 DNA reads as TGTGCCAGCAGCTTATTGGGGCGGAGGGTTTTC.